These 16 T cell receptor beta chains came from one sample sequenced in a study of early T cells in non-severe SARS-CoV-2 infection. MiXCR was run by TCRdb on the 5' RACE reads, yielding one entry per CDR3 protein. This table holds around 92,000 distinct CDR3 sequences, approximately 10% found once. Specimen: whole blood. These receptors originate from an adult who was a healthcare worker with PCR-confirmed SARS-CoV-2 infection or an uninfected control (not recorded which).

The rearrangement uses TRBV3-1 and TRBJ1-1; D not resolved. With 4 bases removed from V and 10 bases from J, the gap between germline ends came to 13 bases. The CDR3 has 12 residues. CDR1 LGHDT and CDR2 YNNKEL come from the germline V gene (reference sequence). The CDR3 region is CASSPRQDLAFF. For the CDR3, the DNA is TGTGCCAGCAGCCCCCGGCAGGACTTAGCTTTCTTT.

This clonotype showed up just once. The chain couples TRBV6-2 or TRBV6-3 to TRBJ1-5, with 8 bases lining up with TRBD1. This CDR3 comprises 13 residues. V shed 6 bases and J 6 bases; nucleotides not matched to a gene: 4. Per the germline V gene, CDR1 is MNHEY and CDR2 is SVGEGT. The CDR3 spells CASRQGAAQPQHF. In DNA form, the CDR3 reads TGTGCCAGCAGGCAGGGGGCGGCTCAGCCCCAGCATTTT.

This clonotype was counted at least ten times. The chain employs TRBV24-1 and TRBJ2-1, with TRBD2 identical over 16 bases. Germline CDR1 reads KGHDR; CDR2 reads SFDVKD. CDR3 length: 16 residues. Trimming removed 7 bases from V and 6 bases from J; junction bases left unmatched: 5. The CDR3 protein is CATSGTSGRASNEQFF. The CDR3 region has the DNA TGTGCCACCAGCGGGACTAGCGGGAGGGCCAGCAATGAGCAGTTCTTC.

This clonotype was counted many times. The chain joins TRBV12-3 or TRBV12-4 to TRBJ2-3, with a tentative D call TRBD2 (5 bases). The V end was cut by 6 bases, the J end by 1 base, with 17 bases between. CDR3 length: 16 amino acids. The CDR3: CASRDSGSPGTDTQYF. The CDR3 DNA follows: TGTGCCAGCAGAGACTCGGGATCACCTGGCACAGATACGCAGTATTTT.

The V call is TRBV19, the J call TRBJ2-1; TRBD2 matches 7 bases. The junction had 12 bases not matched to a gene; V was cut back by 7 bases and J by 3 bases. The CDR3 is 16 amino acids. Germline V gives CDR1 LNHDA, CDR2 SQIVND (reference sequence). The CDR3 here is CASTDPASGNYNEQFF. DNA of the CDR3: TGTGCCAGTACCGATCCGGCTAGCGGAAACTACAATGAGCAGTTCTTC.

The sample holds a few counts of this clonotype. The CDR3 sequence: CASKDEGSSYEQYF. In nucleotides, the CDR3 is TGTGCCAGCAAGGACGAGGGTTCGAGCTACGAGCAGTACTTC. The chain couples TRBV2 to TRBJ2-7; weak D call: TRBD2 (5 bases). V shed 7 bases and J shed 3 bases, with 16 bases lying between them. CDR3 length: 14 residues. Germline V gene sequence: CDR1 SNHLY, CDR2 FYNNEI.

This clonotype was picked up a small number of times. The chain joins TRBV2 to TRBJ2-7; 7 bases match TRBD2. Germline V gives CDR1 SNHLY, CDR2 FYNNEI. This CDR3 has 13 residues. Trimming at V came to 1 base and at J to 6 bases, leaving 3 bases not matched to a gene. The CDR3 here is CASSEGLASEQYF. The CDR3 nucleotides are TGTGCCAGCAGTGAAGGACTAGCTTCCGAGCAGTACTTC.

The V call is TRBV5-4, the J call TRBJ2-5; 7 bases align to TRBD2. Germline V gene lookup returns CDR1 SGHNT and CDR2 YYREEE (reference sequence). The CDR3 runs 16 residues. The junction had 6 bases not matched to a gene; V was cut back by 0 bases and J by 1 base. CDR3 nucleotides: TGTGCCAGCAGCTTGGGAGGGCTAGCGGCCCAAGAGACCCAGTACTTC. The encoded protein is CASSLGGLAAQETQYF.

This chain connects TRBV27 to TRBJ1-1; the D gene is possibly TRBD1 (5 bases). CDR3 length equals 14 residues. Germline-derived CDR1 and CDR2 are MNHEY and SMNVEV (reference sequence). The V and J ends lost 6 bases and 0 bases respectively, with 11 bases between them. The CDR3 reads CASRTGLLNTEAFF. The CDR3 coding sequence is TGTGCCAGCAGAACGGGACTCCTGAACACTGAAGCTTTCTTT.

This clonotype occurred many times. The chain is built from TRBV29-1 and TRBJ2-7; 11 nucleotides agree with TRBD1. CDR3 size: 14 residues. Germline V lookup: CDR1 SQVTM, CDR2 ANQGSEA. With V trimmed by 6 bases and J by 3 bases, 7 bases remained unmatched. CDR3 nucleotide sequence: TGCAGCGTGGTACCGGGACAGGGGGACTACGAGCAGTACTTC. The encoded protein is CSVVPGQGDYEQYF.

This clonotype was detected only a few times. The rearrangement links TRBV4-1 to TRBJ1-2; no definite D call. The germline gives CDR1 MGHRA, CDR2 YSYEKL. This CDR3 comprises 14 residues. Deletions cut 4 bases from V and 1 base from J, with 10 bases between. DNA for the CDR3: TGCGCCAGCAGCCCCGTAGCAAGTAACTATGGCTACACCTTC. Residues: CASSPVASNYGYTF.

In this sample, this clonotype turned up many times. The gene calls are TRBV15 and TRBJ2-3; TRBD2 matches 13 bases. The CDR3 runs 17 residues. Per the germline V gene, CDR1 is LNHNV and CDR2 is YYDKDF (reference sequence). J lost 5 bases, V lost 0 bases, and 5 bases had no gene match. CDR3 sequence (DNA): TGTGCCACCAGCAGAGAAGGACTAGCGGGAGTGGGAGATACGCAGTATTTT. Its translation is CATSREGLAGVGDTQYF.

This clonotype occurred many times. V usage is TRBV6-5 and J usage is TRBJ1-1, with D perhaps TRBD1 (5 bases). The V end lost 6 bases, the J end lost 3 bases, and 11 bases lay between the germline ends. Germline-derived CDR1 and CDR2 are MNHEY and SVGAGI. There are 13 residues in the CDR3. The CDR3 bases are TGTGCCAGCAGACATCGAGGGGACACTGAAGCTTTCTTT. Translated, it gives CASRHRGDTEAFF.

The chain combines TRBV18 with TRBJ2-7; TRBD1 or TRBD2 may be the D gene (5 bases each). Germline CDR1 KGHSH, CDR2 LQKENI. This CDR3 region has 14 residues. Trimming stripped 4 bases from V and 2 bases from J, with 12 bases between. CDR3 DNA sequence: TGTGCCAGCTCACGAGGGGCCCAAACCTACGAGCAGTACTTC. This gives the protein CASSRGAQTYEQYF.

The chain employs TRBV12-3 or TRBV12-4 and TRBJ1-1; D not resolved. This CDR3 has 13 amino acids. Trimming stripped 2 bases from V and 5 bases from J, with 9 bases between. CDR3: CASSLSSRTEAFF. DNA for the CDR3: TGTGCCAGCAGTTTATCTTCCCGAACTGAAGCTTTCTTT.

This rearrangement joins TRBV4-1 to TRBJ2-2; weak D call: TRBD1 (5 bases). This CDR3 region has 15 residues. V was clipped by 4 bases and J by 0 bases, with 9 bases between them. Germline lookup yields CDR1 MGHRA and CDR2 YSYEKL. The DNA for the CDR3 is TGCGCCAGCAGCCGCGGACAAGCGAACACCGGGGAGCTGTTTTTT. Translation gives CASSRGQANTGELFF.